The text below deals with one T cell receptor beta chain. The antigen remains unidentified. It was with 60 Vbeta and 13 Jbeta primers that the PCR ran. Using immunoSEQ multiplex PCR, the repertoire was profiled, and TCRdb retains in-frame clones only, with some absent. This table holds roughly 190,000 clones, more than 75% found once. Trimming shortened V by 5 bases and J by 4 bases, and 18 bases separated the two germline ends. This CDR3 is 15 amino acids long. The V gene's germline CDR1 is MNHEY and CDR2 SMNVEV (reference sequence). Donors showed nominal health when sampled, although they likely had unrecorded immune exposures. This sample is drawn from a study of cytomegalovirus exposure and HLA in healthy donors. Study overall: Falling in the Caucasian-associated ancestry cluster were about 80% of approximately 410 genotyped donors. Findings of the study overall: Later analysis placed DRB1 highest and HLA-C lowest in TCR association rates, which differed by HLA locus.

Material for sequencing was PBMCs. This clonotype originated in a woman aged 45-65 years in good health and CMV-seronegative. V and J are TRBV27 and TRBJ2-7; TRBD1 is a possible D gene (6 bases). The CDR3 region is CASSPKGGLTYEQYF. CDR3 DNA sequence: TGTGCCAGCAGTCCGAAAGGGGGTTTGACGTACGAGCAGTACTTC.